The sequence of this T cell receptor beta chain was determined in a study of blood T cells in healthy people across ages. This clonotype has only a few counts. A J-beta primer mix and a sample-barcoded 5' primer were used in a second PCR of about 6 to 12 cycles. TCRdb reanalysed the 5' RACE reads using MiXCR and keeps one entry per CDR3 protein. The sample lists 580,000 or so distinct CDR3 sequences; under 55% were seen once. CDR1 is DFQATT and CDR2 is SNEGSKA in the germline V gene (reference sequence). CDR3 length: 13 amino acids. Trimming left V 3 bases short and J 0 bases short, with 8 bases between.

Input material: blood. The TCR comes from a man older than 75 in good health. This rearrangement joins TRBV20-1 to TRBJ1-1; no reliable D call. CDR3 nucleotides: TGCAGTGCTAGGGGTTCGGTGAACACTGAAGCTTTCTTT. Amino acid sequence: CSARGSVNTEAFF.